What follows are 10 T cell receptor beta chains derived from one specimen sequenced in a study of metastatic and nonmetastatic thyroid tumors. The entire patient cohort was treatment-naive prior to thyroid surgery. TCRdb re-called the PCR reads via MiXCR. Of 40,000 or so clones in the sample, about 13% were seen once. Material for sequencing was blood. Receptor source: a female donor with papillary thyroid cancer or a benign thyroid nodule (not recorded which). Some clones in this sample may be carry-over from other donors' samples.

The chain uses TRBV30 and TRBJ1-5; no firm D call. V shed 1 base and J shed 11 bases, with 15 bases lying between them. Germline values: CDR1 GTSNPN, CDR2 SVGIG (reference sequence). This CDR3 spans 13 amino acids. The CDR3 coding sequence is TGTGCCTGGAGTGATGAGGACTGCCGAGCCCAGCATTTT. Translation: CAWSDEDCRAQHF.

This chain links TRBV30 with TRBJ1-2; 8 bases are shared with TRBD1. CDR1 is GTSNPN, CDR2 SVGIG, per germline (reference sequence). The V gene end was trimmed by 5 bases and the J gene end by 10 bases; junction bases not matched to a gene: 15. The CDR3 extends over 14 amino acids. The CDR3 reads CAWDRGFGAYFYTF. In DNA form, the CDR3 reads TGTGCCTGGGACAGGGGATTTGGAGCCTATTTCTACACCTTC.

This clone was observed many times. The V gene is TRBV12-3 or TRBV12-4, the J gene TRBJ2-7; no definite D call. V lost 1 base, J lost 9 bases, and 7 bases lay in between. The CDR3 sequence is 11 residues long. CDR3 nucleotides: TGTGCCAGCAGTTTAGGCCTGGGGCAGTACTTC. Translated, it gives CASSLGLGQYF.

This clone was observed at least ten times. The chain has TRBV2 and TRBJ2-5, with D possibly being TRBD1 (5 bases). Germline-derived CDR1 and CDR2 are SNHLY and FYNNEI. The V gene lost 5 bases and the J gene lost 1 base, with 8 bases spanning the gap. The CDR3 has 13 amino acids. CDR3 region: CASSYDSQETQYF. For the CDR3, the DNA is TGTGCCAGCAGTTATGACAGCCAAGAGACCCAGTACTTC.

With respect to this clone: A much larger clone lies one base from this, so it may be a read error. The chain has TRBV27 and TRBJ2-3; D might be TRBD2 (6 bases). Germline V gene data show CDR1 as MNHEY and CDR2 as SMNVEV (reference sequence). This CDR3 is built from 15 residues. V lost 4 bases to trimming and J lost 3 bases, with 14 bases between them. CDR3: CASSSTRGRTDTQYF. Here the CDR3 DNA reads TGTGCCAGCAGTTCCACTAGAGGGAGGACAGATACGCAGTATTTT.

This clone was counted at least ten times. The gene calls are TRBV24-1 and TRBJ2-7; the D gene is possibly TRBD2 (7 bases). The germline V and J ends were trimmed by 3 bases and 1 base, with 21 bases remaining between them. Germline CDR1 is KGHDR and CDR2 is SFDVKD. There are 18 residues in the CDR3. CDR3 sequence (DNA): TGTGCCACCAGTGATCAGCTCCGGGGGGCCCGTGGGTCCTACGAGCAGTACTTC. Protein sequence: CATSDQLRGARGSYEQYF.

A remark on this clone: The germline gene is not matched at one end of the junction; a read error may be the cause. This sequence joins TRBV10-3 and TRBJ1-1; the D is unclear. Looked up from germline, CDR1 is ENHRY and CDR2 is SYGVKD. The CDR3 spans 15 residues. Here the CDR3 DNA reads TGTGTCATCAGTGAGTATGGCACTATGAACACTGAGGCTTTCTTT. It encodes CVISEYGTMNTEAFF.

This clone was counted ten times or more. The chain carries TRBV7-9 and TRBJ2-1; 11 nucleotides match TRBD2. Trimming at V came to 5 bases and at J to 8 bases, leaving 8 bases not matched to a gene. From germline, CDR1 is SEHNR and CDR2 FQNEAQ (reference sequence). This CDR3 spans 15 amino acids. The CDR3 region is CASSLLAGAADEQFF. In DNA, the CDR3 is TGTGCCAGCAGCCTACTAGCGGGAGCTGCAGATGAGCAGTTCTTC.

This clone was recorded many times. V gene TRBV5-4 combines with J gene TRBJ1-1; D remains ambiguous. CDR1 and CDR2 (germline): SGHNT, YYREEE (reference sequence). The V gene lost 0 bases and the J gene lost 2 bases, with 11 bases spanning the gap. CDR3 length: 15 residues. CDR3 nucleotide sequence: TGTGCCAGCAGCTTGGATCCCCCTTATAACACTGAAGCTTTCTTT. It encodes CASSLDPPYNTEAFF.

In its sample, this clone was seen many times. The chain couples TRBV7-9 to TRBJ1-1; D gene unclear. Germline V gives CDR1 SEHNR, CDR2 FQNEAQ (reference sequence). The CDR3 has 12 residues. Trimming removed 5 bases from V and 8 bases from J, with 12 bases in between. The CDR3 sequence: CASSPGGREAFF. In nucleotides, the CDR3 is TGTGCCAGCAGCCCAGGCGGGCGGGAAGCTTTCTTT.